This T cell receptor beta chain came from a study of control samples from healthy donors and cancer patients. Only in-frame clones appear in the TCRdb table, and some are missing; sequencing was by immunoSEQ multiplex PCR. The table includes about 84,000 clones, 65% to 90% detected once. The V end lost 3 bases, the J end lost 0 bases, and 17 bases lay between the germline ends. CDR1 is KGHSH and CDR2 is LQKENI in the germline V gene. This CDR3 region has 17 residues. By share of the sample, this clone is medium-sized. The genes are TRBV18 and TRBJ1-1; a weak D match, TRBD1 (5 bases). The receptor comes from a man between 60 and 70 years old with head and neck cancer. The specimen sequenced was PBMCs. The CDR3 is CASSPTTELTMNTEAFF. The CDR3 DNA is TGTGCCAGCTCACCGACGACAGAACTAACCATGAACACTGAAGCTTTCTTT.